This record covers a single T cell receptor (beta chain). This sample is part of a study of blood T cell repertoires in COVID-19. The CDR3 length is 13 residues. Between the trimmed V and J ends, which lost 3 bases and 4 bases, there was a span of 10 bases. Germline V lookup: CDR1 SGHRS, CDR2 YFSETQ. Sequencing was performed with immunoSEQ multiplex PCR; in TCRdb, only in-frame clones are kept and a portion is missing. The sample lists tens of thousands of clones, 82% occurring once. This sequence joins TRBV5-1 and TRBJ2-5; a possible D gene is TRBD1 (6 bases). Sequenced sample: peripheral blood. This receptor was identified in an elderly man with acute or convalescent COVID-19. CDR3 residues: CASSSQGTETQYF. As DNA, the CDR3 is TGCGCCAGCAGCTCACAGGGTACAGAGACCCAGTACTTC.